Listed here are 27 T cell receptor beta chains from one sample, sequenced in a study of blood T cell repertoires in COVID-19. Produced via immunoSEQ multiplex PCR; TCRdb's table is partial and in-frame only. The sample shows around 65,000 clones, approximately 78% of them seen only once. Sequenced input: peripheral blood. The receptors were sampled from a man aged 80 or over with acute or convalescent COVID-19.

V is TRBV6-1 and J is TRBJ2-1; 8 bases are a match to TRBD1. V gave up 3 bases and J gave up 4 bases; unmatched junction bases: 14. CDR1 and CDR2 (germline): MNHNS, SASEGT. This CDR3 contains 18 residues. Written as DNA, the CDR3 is TGTGCCAGCAGTGAGGGGACAGGACCCGATATTACTTACAATGAGCAGTTCTTC. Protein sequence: CASSEGTGPDITYNEQFF.

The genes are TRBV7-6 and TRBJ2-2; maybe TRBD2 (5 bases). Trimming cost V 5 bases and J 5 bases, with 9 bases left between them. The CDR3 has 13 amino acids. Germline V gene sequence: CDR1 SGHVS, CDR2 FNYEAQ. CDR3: CASSQSGTGELFF. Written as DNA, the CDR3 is TGTGCCAGCAGCCAATCGGGGACCGGGGAGCTGTTTTTT.

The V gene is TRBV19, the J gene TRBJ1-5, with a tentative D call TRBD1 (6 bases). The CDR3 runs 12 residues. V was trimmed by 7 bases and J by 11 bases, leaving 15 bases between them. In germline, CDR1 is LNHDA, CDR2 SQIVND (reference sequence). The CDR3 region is CASTQGEGAQHF. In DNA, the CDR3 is TGTGCCAGTACACAGGGAGAAGGAGCCCAGCATTTT.

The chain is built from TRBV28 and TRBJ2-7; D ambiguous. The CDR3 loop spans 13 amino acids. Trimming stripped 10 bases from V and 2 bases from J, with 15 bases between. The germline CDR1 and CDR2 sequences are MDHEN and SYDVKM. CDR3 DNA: TGTGCCACCTTCCGATCGAGAGCCTACGAGCAGTACTTC. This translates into CATFRSRAYEQYF.

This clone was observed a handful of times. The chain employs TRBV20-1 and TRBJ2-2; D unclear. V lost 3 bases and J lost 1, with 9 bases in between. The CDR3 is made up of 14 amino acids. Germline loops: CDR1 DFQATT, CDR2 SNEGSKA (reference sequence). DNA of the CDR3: TGCAGTGCTAGTTTAGCCCTGAACACCGGGGAGCTGTTTTTT. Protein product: CSASLALNTGELFF.

In DNA form, the CDR3 reads TGTGCCAGCAGCAGGAGACAGGGGGAGGATGGTGAGCAGTTCTTC. It specifies CASSRRQGEDGEQFF. The gene calls are TRBV11-3 and TRBJ2-1, with 9 bases identical to TRBD1. Trimming at V came to 5 bases and at J to 9 bases, leaving 11 bases not matched to a gene. CDR1 is SGHNT, CDR2 YENEEA, per germline. This CDR3 region has 15 residues.

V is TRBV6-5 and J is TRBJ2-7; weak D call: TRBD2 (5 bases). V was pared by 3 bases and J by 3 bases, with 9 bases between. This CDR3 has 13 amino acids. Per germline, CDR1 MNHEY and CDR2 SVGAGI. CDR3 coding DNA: TGTGCCAGCAGTTATGTCGGGAACTACGAGCAGTACTTC. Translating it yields CASSYVGNYEQYF.

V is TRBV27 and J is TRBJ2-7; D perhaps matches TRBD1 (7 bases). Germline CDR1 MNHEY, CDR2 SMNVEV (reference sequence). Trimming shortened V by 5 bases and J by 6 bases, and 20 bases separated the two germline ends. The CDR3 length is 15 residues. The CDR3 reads CASSGPRQGAGEQYF. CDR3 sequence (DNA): TGTGCCAGCAGTGGCCCGAGACAGGGAGCGGGCGAGCAGTACTTC.

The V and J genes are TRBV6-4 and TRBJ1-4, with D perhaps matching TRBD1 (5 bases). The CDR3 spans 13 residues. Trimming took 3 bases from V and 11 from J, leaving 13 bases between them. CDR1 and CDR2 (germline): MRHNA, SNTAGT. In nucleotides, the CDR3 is TGTGCCAGCAGTGAAGTAACAGGAGGGAAACTGTTTTTT. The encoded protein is CASSEVTGGKLFF.

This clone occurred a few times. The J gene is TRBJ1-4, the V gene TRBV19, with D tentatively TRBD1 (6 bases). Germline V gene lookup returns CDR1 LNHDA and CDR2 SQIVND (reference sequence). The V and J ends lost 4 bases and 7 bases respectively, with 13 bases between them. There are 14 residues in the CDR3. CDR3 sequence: CASSNRARGEKLFF. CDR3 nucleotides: TGTGCCAGTAGTAACAGGGCGAGGGGTGAAAAACTGTTTTTT.

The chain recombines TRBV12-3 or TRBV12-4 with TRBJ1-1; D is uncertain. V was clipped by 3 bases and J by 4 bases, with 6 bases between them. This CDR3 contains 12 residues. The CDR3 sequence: CASSLESTEAFF. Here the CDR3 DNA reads TGTGCCAGCAGTTTGGAGAGCACTGAAGCTTTCTTT.

The CDR3 DNA is TGTGCCAGCAGCCCGAGGACAGGTTCTGAGACCCAGTACTTC. Residues: CASSPRTGSETQYF. V usage is TRBV9 and J usage is TRBJ2-5; TRBD1 matches at 7 bases. The CDR3 length is 14 residues. J was trimmed by 5 bases and V by 4 bases; bases with no gene match: 8. CDR1 is SGDLS and CDR2 is YYNGEE in the germline V gene.

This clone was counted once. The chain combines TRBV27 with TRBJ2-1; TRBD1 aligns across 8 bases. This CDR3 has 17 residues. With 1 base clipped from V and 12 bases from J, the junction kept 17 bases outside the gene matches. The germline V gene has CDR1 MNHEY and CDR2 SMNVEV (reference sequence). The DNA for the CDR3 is TGTGCCAGCAGTTTATTTGGCAGGGGGCGATCTAGGCGGCGGCAGTTCTTC. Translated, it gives CASSLFGRGRSRRRQFF.

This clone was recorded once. The CDR3 bases are TGTGCCAGCAGTTCCCCGGGACAGGGAAATTCACCCCTCCACTTT. Protein product: CASSSPGQGNSPLHF. The V call is TRBV6-2 or TRBV6-3, the J call TRBJ1-6; 9 positions match TRBD1. V was clipped by 4 bases and J by 7 bases; unmatched bases: 5. Germline-derived CDR1 and CDR2 are MNHEY and SVGEGT. The CDR3 spans 15 residues.

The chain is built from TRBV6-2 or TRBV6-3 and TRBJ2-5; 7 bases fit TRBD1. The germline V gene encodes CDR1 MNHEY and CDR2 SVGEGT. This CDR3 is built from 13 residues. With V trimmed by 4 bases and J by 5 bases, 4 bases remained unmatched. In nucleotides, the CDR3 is TGTGCCAGCAGTTGGGGACAGAGGGAGACCCAGTACTTC. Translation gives CASSWGQRETQYF.

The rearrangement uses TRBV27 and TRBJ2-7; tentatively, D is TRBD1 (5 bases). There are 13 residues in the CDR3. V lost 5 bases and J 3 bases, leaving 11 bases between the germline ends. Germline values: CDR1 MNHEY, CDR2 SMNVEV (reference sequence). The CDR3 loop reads CASSMGLIYEQYF. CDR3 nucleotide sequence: TGTGCCAGCAGTATGGGGCTTATCTACGAGCAGTACTTC.

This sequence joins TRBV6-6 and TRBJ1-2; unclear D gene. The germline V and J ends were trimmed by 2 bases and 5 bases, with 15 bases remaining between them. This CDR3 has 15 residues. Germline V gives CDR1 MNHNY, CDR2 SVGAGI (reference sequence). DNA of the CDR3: TGTGCCAGCAGTTACGGAATGGGCGGGCTTTATGGCTACACCTTC. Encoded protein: CASSYGMGGLYGYTF.

The DNA for the CDR3 is TGTGCCATCAGTGGCACTTCCGGGACAGGGTTGTACGAGCAGTACTTC. It yields the protein CAISGTSGTGLYEQYF. V gene TRBV10-3 combines with J gene TRBJ2-7; 9 bases are shared with TRBD1. Per germline, CDR1 ENHRY and CDR2 SYGVKD. The CDR3 runs 16 residues. V gave up 4 bases and J gave up 4 bases; unmatched junction bases: 11.

The CDR3 protein is CASSLALAGSYEQYF. Here the CDR3 DNA reads TGTGCCAGCAGCTTAGCCCTAGCGGGGTCCTACGAGCAGTACTTC. The chain is built from TRBV7-2 and TRBJ2-7; 9 nucleotides match TRBD2. Germline CDR1 reads SGHTA; CDR2 reads FQGNSA. J was trimmed by 1 base and V by 0 bases; bases with no gene match: 1. The CDR3 consists of 15 residues.

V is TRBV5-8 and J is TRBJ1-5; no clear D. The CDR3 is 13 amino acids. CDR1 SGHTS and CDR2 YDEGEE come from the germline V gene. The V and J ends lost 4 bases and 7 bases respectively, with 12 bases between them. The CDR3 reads CASSPGFLQPQHF. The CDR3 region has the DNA TGTGCCAGCAGCCCAGGTTTCTTGCAGCCCCAGCATTTT.

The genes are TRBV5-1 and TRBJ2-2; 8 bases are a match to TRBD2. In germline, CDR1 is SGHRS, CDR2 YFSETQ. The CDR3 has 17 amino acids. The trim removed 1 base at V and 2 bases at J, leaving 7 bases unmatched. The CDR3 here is CASSLFGSGTNTGELFF. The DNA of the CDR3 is TGCGCCAGCAGCTTGTTTGGTAGCGGGACTAACACCGGGGAGCTGTTTTTT. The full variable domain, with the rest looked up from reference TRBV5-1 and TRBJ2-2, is KAGVTQTPRYLIKTRGQQVTLSCSPISGHRSVSWYQQTPGQGLQFLFEYFSETQRNKGNFPGRFSGRQFSNSRSEMNVSTLELGDSALYLCASSLFGSGTNTGELFFGEGSRLTVL.

The CDR3 here is CASSLARGLNEQFF. In DNA form, the CDR3 reads TGCGCCAGCAGCTTGGCCAGGGGGCTGAATGAGCAGTTCTTC. J is TRBJ2-1 and V is TRBV5-1; TRBD1 matches 8 bases. Trimming removed 0 bases from V and 7 bases from J; junction bases left unmatched: 3. Germline CDR1 is SGHRS and CDR2 is YFSETQ. This CDR3 spans 14 amino acids.

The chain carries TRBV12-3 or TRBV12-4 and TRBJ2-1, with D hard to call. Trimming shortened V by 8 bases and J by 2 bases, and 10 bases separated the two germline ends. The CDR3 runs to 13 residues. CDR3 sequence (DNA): TGTGCCAGCGGCGGATATGCCTACAATGAGCAGTTCTTC. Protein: CASGGYAYNEQFF.

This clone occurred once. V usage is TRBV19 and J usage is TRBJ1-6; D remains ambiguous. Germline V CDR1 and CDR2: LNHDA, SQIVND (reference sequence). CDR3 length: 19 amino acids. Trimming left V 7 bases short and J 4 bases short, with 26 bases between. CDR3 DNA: TGTGCCAGTACCCCAGATGGAGGGCCCTATCCGGTTTATAATTCACCCCTCCACTTT. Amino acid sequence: CASTPDGGPYPVYNSPLHF.

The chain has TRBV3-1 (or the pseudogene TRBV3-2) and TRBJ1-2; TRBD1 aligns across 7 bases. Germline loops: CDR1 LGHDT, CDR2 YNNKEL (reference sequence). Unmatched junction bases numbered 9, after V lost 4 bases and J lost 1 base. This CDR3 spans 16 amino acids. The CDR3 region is CASSLGWGQSNYGYTF. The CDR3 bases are TGTGCCAGCAGCCTAGGGTGGGGACAGAGTAACTATGGCTACACCTTC.

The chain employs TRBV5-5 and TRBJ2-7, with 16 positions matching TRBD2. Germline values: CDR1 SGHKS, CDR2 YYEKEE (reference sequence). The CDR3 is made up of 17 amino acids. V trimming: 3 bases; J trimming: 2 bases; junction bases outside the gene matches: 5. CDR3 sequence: CASSSGTSGRGPYEQYF. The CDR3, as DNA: TGTGCCAGCAGCTCAGGGACTAGCGGGAGGGGACCCTACGAGCAGTACTTC.

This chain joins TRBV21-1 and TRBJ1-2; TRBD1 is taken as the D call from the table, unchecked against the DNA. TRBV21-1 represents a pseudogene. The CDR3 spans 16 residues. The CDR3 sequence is CASSKWSTGGYYGYTF. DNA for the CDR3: TGTGCCAGCAGCAAATGGTCAACAGGGGGTTACTATGGCTACACCTTC.